This TCR beta chain was recovered during a study of OX40 agonist ivuxolimab in advanced cancers. The overall study: Partial response was recorded in three patients: one hepatocellular carcinoma and two cutaneous melanoma cases. Findings and caveats of the study: Among the lowest levels of clonal expansion were found in partial responders at 0.1-3.0 mg/kg.

Sequencing was performed with immunoSEQ multiplex PCR; in TCRdb, only in-frame clones are kept and a portion is missing. Of around 50,000 clones in the sample, 85% were seen once. Comments on this clone: The antigen is undetermined.

The receptor's source is an adult with an advanced solid tumor such as melanoma, head and neck, liver or kidney cancer. Here the sequenced sample was CD4+ or CD8+ T cells sorted from blood, taken in a trial of the OX40 agonist ivuxolimab.

The CDR3 loop is CASRRDRTSTGELFF. DNA of the CDR3: TGTGCCAGCAGACGGGACAGGACCTCCACCGGGGAGCTGTTTTTT. This chain links TRBV28 with TRBJ2-2; 8 bases map to TRBD1. The germline CDR1 and CDR2 sequences are MDHEN and SYDVKM. There are 15 residues in the CDR3. The ends lost 6 bases at V and 4 bases at J; junction bases unmatched: 7. The complete variable domain, with remaining parts taken from reference TRBV28 and TRBJ2-2, reads DVKVTQSSRYLVKRTGEKVFLECVQDMDHENMFWYRQDPGLGLRLIYFSYDVKMKEKGDIPEGYSVSREKKERFSLILESASTNQTSMYLCASRRDRTSTGELFFGEGSRLTVL.